This T cell receptor beta chain derives from a study of control samples from healthy donors and cancer patients. V lost 1 base and J lost 4, with 10 bases in between. The CDR3 is 14 residues long. Looked up from germline, CDR1 is MGHRA and CDR2 is YSYEKL. TCRdb's copy holds only in-frame clones and misses some; the assay was immunoSEQ multiplex PCR. In the table there are fewer than 90,000 clones, 88% of which are singletons. This TCR was recovered from a woman between 45 and 60 years old in good health. This chain connects TRBV4-1 to TRBJ1-2; D is uncertain. Sequenced sample: blood. The CDR3 protein is CASSQADRIYGYTF. DNA of the CDR3: TGCGCCAGCAGCCAAGCCGATAGAATCTATGGCTACACCTTC.